This T cell receptor beta chain originates from a study of T cells after posttransplantation cyclophosphamide (dated by TCRdb to 2016 to 2017). In terms of the full investigation: Using TRB sequencing, the study followed how the T cell repertoire rebuilt after myeloablative bone marrow transplantation with posttransplantation cyclophosphamide given as GVHD prophylaxis. Blood from all 34 PTCy patients who had 1-year posttransplant specimens underwent TRB sequencing. Samples from around 40 PTCy-treated patients and roughly 17 related bone marrow donors of those patients were subjected to antigen receptor sequencing. Because TRA and TRB clonality were tightly correlated in 9 or 10 samples, subsequent TCR analyses were focused on TRB only. In 3 patients, TRB sequencing was also performed on up to about 3 more blood samples taken 2 to 5.2 years after transplant, and in 4 patients, pretransplant blood was also TRB-sequenced. Public TRB sequences were compared against a database of over 3,000 sequences linked to responses to pathogens, tumor antigens, self-antigens and alloantigens. Study-wide conclusions, independent of this receptor: Donor-recipient similarity was low at 1-2 months but rose over the first year, and later blood repertoires were often dominated by donor CD8+ memory clones. The TRB repertoires of T cells infiltrating skin or the GI tract showed only limited overlap with the TRB repertoires found in blood. Across around 48 patients, recipient CMV seropositivity and CMV reactivation were highly associated with TRB clonality; PTCy diversity was similar to CNI/methotrexate controls.

Comments on this clone: It has no known antigen specificity. The sample holds no much larger clone one base away, and base qualities are not on file.

CDR1 and CDR2, looked up from the germline V gene, are MNHEY and SVGAGI. The CDR3 runs 15 amino acids, cysteine and phenylalanine included. Only the CDR3 region is kept as DNA, spanning 45 bases read in frame from base 1. From V the trimming removes 11 bases and from J it removes 7 bases, while the gene matches leave 16 bases of the junction unaccounted for. To count as naive, T cells had to be viable CD3+CD4+ or CD3+CD8+ cells with a CCR7+CD45RA+CD45RO-CD95-CD27+CD28+ profile. Related bone marrow donors provided peripheral blood samples on the day of marrow donation. Peripheral blood and bone marrow mononuclear cells were isolated by Ficoll-Hypaque density centrifugation and cryopreserved. FACS on a FACSAria II was used to sort CD4+ and CD8+ T cells, including the naive and memory subsets. Genomic DNA was the input for TRB sequencing, which was run either with the immunoSEQ assay at survey resolution or with the hsTCRB kit. As for the original processing: The immunoSEQ software was used for initial read processing, and the LymphoSeq R package was used for repertoire analyses. For each TRB dataset, clonality was calculated as 1 minus normalized Shannon entropy, and the Gini coefficient was computed as well. To infer phenotypes in unsorted samples, TRB sequences from sorted subsets of the recipient or donor were mapped onto the unsorted samples of the same recipient. The table comes from immuneACCESS by way of TCRdb, which keeps in-frame sequences with V and J called. Part of the clones is missing from these tables; in studies checked, under half for an unresolved V gene and the rest for unknown reasons. The DNA gave D and trimming, while V, J and clone size come from that table. In this sample the table shows 8,500 to 10,000 clones, 95% to 98% of which occur a single time. The ten largest clones capture less than 0.3% of the sample.

This receptor was taken from an older woman in good health, CMV-negative, and a related stem cell transplant donor. Sequencing was carried out using naive CD4+ T cells sorted from PBMCs. Recombination linked TRBV6-5 to TRBJ2-1, with TRBD2 matching 8 junction bases. CDR3 sequence: CASAEREIYLNEQFF. The DNA sequence follows: TGTGCCTCAGCGGAGCGGGAGATATACTTGAATGAGCAGTTCTTC.